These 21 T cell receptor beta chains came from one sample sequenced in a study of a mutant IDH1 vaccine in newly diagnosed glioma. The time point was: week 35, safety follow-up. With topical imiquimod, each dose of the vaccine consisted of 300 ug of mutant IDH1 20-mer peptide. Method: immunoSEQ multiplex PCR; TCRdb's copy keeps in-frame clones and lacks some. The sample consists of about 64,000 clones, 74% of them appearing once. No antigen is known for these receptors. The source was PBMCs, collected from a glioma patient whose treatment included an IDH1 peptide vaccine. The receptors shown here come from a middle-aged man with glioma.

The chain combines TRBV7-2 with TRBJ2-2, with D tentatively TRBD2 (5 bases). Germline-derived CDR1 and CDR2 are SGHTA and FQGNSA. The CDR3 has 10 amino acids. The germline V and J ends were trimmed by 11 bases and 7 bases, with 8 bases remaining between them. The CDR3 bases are TGTGCCTCGAGGGTCGGGGAGCTGTTTTTT. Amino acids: CASRVGELFF.

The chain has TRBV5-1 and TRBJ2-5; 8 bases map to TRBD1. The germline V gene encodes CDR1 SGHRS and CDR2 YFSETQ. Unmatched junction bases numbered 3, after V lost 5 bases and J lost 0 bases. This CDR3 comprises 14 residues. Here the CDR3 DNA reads TGCGCCAGCAGGGACAGGGTACACCAAGAGACCCAGTACTTC. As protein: CASRDRVHQETQYF.

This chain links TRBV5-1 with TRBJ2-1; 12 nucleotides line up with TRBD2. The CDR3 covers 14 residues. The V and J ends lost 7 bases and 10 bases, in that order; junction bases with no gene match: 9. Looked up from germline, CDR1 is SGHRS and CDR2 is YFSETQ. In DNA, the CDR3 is TGCGCCAGCGGACGGTGGACTAGCGGGGACGAGCAGTTCTTC. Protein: CASGRWTSGDEQFF. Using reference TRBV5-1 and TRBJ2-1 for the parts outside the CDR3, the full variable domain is KAGVTQTPRYLIKTRGQQVTLSCSPISGHRSVSWYQQTPGQGLQFLFEYFSETQRNKGNFPGRFSGRQFSNSRSEMNVSTLELGDSALYLCASGRWTSGDEQFFGPGTRLTVL.

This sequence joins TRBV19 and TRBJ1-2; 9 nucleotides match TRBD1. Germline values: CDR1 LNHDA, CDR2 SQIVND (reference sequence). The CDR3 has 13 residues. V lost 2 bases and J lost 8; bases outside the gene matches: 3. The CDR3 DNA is TGTGCCAGTAGTATAATGGACAGGGGAGGCTACACCTTC. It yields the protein CASSIMDRGGYTF.

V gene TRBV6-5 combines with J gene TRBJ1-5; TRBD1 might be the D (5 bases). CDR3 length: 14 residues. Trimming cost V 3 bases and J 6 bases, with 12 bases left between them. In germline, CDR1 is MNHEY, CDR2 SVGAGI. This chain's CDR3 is CASSYAGRGQPQHF. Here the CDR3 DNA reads TGTGCCAGCAGTTATGCGGGGCGAGGTCAGCCCCAGCATTTT.

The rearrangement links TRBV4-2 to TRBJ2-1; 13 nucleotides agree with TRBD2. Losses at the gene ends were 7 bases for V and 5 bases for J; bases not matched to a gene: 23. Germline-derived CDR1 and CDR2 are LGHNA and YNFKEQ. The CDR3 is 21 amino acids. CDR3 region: CASTKEGTSGIGSSSHNEQFF. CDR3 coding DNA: TGTGCCAGCACCAAAGAAGGGACTAGCGGGATCGGAAGCTCGTCGCACAATGAGCAGTTCTTC.

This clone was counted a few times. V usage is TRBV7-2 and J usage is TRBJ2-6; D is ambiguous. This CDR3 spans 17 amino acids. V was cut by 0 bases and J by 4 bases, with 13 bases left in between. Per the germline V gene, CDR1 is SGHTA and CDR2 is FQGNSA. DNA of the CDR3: TGTGCCAGCAGCTTAGCGCCGGTCTCTTCCGGGGCCAACGTCCTGACTTTC. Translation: CASSLAPVSSGANVLTF.

The DNA of the CDR3 is TGTGCCTGGAGTGTAGGGACAGGGGGTCAGCCCCAGCATTTT. The encoded protein is CAWSVGTGGQPQHF. This sequence joins TRBV30 and TRBJ1-5; 11 bases fit TRBD1. The CDR3 extends over 14 amino acids. Germline loops: CDR1 GTSNPN, CDR2 SVGIG (reference sequence). The junction had 1 base not matched to a gene; V was cut back by 0 bases and J by 6 bases.

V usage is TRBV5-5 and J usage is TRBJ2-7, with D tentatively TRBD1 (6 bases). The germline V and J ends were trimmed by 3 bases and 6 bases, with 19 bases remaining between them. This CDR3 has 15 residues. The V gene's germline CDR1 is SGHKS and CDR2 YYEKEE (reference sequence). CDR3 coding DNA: TGTGCCAGCAGCTCCCTGGGACAAGGGGTTTCCGAGCAGTACTTC. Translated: CASSSLGQGVSEQYF.

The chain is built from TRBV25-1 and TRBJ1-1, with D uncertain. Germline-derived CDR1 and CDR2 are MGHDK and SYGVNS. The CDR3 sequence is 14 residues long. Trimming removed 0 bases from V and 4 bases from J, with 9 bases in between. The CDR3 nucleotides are TGTGCCAGCAGTGAATACGGAAGGTTCACTGAAGCTTTCTTT. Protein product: CASSEYGRFTEAFF.

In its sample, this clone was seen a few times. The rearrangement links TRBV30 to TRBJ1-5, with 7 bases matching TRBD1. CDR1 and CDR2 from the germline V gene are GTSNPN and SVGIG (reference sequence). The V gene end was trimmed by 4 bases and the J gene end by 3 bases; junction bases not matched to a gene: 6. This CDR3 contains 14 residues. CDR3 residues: CAWKRQGFNQPQHF. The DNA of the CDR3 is TGTGCCTGGAAGAGACAGGGTTTCAATCAGCCCCAGCATTTT.

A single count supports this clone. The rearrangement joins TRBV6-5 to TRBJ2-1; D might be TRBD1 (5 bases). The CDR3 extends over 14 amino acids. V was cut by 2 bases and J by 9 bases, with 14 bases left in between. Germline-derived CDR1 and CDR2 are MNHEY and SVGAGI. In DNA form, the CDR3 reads TGTGCCAGCAGTTACGATCCAGGGCCCTCTGAGCAGTTCTTC. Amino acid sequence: CASSYDPGPSEQFF.

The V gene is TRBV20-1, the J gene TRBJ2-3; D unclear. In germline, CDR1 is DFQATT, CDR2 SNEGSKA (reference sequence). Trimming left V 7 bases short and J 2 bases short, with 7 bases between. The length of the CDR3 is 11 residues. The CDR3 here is CSGGYTDTQYF. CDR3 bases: TGCAGTGGGGGATACACAGATACGCAGTATTTT.

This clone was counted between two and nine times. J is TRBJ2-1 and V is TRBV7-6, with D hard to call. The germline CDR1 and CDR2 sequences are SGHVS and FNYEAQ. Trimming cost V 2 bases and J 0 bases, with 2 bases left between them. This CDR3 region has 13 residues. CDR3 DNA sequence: TGTGCCAGCAGCTTAAACTCCTACAATGAGCAGTTCTTC. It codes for CASSLNSYNEQFF.

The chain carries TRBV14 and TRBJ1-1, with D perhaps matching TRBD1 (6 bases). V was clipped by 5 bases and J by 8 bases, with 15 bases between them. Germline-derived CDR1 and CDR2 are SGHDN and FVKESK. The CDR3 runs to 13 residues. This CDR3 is CASSSNRGGEAFF. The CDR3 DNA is TGTGCCAGCAGCTCCAATCGAGGGGGAGAAGCTTTCTTT.

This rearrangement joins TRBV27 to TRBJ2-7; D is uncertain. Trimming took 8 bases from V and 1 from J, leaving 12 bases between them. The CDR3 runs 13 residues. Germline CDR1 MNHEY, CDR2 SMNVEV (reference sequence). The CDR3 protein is CASGSLDSYEQYF. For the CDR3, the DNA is TGTGCCAGCGGTTCCCTGGATTCCTACGAGCAGTACTTC.

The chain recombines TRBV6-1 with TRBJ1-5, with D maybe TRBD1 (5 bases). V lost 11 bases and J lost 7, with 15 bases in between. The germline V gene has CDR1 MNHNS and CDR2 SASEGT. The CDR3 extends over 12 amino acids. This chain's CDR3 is CAVVQGGQPQHF. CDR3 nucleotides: TGTGCCGTCGTCCAGGGAGGCCAGCCCCAGCATTTT.

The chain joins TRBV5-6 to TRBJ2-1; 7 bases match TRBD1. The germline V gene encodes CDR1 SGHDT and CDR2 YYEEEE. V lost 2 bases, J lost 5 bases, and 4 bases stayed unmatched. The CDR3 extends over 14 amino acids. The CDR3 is CASSLTGDHNEQFF. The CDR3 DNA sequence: TGTGCCAGCAGCTTAACAGGGGACCACAATGAGCAGTTCTTC.

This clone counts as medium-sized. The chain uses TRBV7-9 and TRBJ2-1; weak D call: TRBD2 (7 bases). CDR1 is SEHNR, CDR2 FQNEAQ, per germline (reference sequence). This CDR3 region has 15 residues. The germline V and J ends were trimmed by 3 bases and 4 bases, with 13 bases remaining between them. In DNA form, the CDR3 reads TGTGCCAGCAGCTTCGGGGGGCTAGGGTACAATGAGCAGTTCTTC. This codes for CASSFGGLGYNEQFF.

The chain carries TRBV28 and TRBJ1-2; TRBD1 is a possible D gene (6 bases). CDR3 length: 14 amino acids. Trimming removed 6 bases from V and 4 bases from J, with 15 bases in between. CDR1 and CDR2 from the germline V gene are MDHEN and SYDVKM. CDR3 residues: CASSSGQLAYGYTF. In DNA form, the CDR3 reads TGTGCCAGCAGCTCCGGACAGCTAGCCTATGGCTACACCTTC.

CDR3 protein: CASSPRGMNTEAFF. The DNA for the CDR3 is TGTGCCAGCAGCCCTAGGGGAATGAACACTGAAGCTTTCTTT. The J gene is TRBJ1-1, the V gene TRBV5-8; tentatively, D is TRBD1 (5 bases). The V and J ends lost 4 bases and 0 bases respectively, with 10 bases between them. CDR1 is SGHTS, CDR2 YDEGEE, per germline. This CDR3 is 14 amino acids long. Together with reference TRBV5-8 and TRBJ1-1, the CDR3 gives the full variable domain: EAGVTQSPTHLIKTRGQQATLRCSPISGHTSVYWYQQALGLGLQFLLWYDEGEERNRGNFPPRFSGRQFPNYSSELNVNALELEDSALYLCASSPRGMNTEAFFGQGTRLTVV.